Presented here are 21 T cell receptor beta chains from one specimen sequenced in a study of blood T cell repertoires in COVID-19. Sequencing used immunoSEQ multiplex PCR; TCRdb keeps in-frame clones, though not all of them. The table shows nearly 95,000 clones, with roughly 80% occurring only once. The sequenced sample was peripheral blood. These receptor sequences come from a human donor in a cohort sampled during active COVID-19.

This clone occurred once. The chain recombines TRBV18 with TRBJ1-4; tentative D call: TRBD1 (6 bases). CDR3 length: 13 residues. Per the germline V gene, CDR1 is KGHSH and CDR2 is LQKENI. V gave up 8 bases and J gave up 6 bases, with 13 bases separating them. CDR3 bases: TGTGCCAGCGAACAGGGACGGGATGAAAAACTGTTTTTT. Protein: CASEQGRDEKLFF.

The chain is built from TRBV15 and TRBJ2-5; D is unclear. Germline values: CDR1 LNHNV, CDR2 YYDKDF (reference sequence). This CDR3 region has 14 residues. Trimming left V 0 bases short and J 2 bases short, with 7 bases between. CDR3 in DNA: TGTGCCACCAGCAGAGATCGCAGGCAAGAGACCCAGTACTTC. Protein sequence: CATSRDRRQETQYF.

The rearrangement joins TRBV5-1 to TRBJ1-2; TRBD1 matches 9 bases. V lost 4 bases, J lost 0 bases, and 10 bases stayed unmatched. The germline gives CDR1 SGHRS, CDR2 YFSETQ. The CDR3 contains 17 residues. The CDR3 sequence is CASSAWTGVLTNYGYTF. The CDR3 DNA sequence: TGCGCCAGCAGCGCTTGGACAGGGGTTCTGACTAACTATGGCTACACCTTC.

V usage is TRBV20-1 and J usage is TRBJ1-6; D is possibly TRBD1 (5 bases). CDR3 length: 13 residues. Trimming shortened V by 3 bases and J by 8 bases, and 11 bases separated the two germline ends. Germline assignment: CDR1 DFQATT and CDR2 SNEGSKA (reference sequence). CDR3 in DNA: TGCAGTGCTAGTCGGCAGGGCGATTCACCCCTCCACTTT. Protein: CSASRQGDSPLHF.

The genes are TRBV5-1 and TRBJ1-4; the match to TRBD1 covers 9 bases. There are 15 residues in the CDR3. The J segment lost 11 bases and the V segment lost 4 bases, leaving 12 bases of the junction unmatched. Germline V gives CDR1 SGHRS, CDR2 YFSETQ. This CDR3 is CASSTPPGQGRKLFF. The CDR3 bases are TGCGCCAGCAGCACCCCGCCGGGACAGGGAAGGAAACTGTTTTTT. The full variable domain, rest sourced from reference TRBV5-1 and TRBJ1-4, is KAGVTQTPRYLIKTRGQQVTLSCSPISGHRSVSWYQQTPGQGLQFLFEYFSETQRNKGNFPGRFSGRQFSNSRSEMNVSTLELGDSALYLCASSTPPGQGRKLFFGSGTQLSVL.

This clone was detected a few times. The CDR3 is CASGGGARGYTF. The CDR3 nucleotides are TGTGCCAGTGGAGGGGGCGCTCGGGGCTACACCTTC. V gene TRBV19 combines with J gene TRBJ1-2; 7 bases are shared with TRBD1. This CDR3 contains 12 residues. The V segment lost 8 bases and the J segment 8 bases; nucleotides outside the gene matches: 8. Germline CDR1 LNHDA, CDR2 SQIVND (reference sequence). The variable domain in full, completed from reference TRBV19 and TRBJ1-2, reads DGGITQSPKYLFRKEGQNVTLSCEQNLNHDAMYWYRQDPGQGLRLIYYSQIVNDFQKGDIAEGYSVSREKKESFPLTVTSAQKNPTAFYLCASGGGARGYTFGSGTRLTVV.

The V and J genes are TRBV6-1 and TRBJ1-3; D remains ambiguous. CDR1 is MNHNS, CDR2 SASEGT, per germline. This CDR3 region has 14 residues. V was pared by 2 bases and J by 10 bases, with 15 bases between. The CDR3 protein is CASSERRPGRTIYF. The CDR3 coding sequence is TGTGCCAGCAGTGAAAGGCGCCCCGGGAGAACCATATATTTT.

V gene TRBV7-9 combines with J gene TRBJ1-3; 7 nucleotides line up with TRBD1. The CDR3 length is 14 residues. V lost 1 base and J lost 4; bases outside the gene matches: 1. Germline values: CDR1 SEHNR, CDR2 FQNEAQ (reference sequence). The CDR3 DNA is TGTGCCAGCAGCTTAGACAGGGGAGGAAACACCATATATTTT. Protein product: CASSLDRGGNTIYF.

V gene TRBV4-1 combines with J gene TRBJ2-7; D might be TRBD1 (6 bases). V lost 0 bases, J lost 0 bases, and 12 bases lay in between. This CDR3 comprises 16 residues. Germline-derived CDR1 and CDR2 are MGHRA and YSYEKL. The CDR3 region has the DNA TGCGCCAGCAGCCAAGATCATGACAGGAACTCCTACGAGCAGTACTTC. Translating gives CASSQDHDRNSYEQYF.

The V call is TRBV5-1, the J call TRBJ1-2; 7 nucleotides match TRBD1. This CDR3 comprises 15 residues. Germline CDR1 and CDR2: SGHRS and YFSETQ. V gave up 4 bases and J gave up 0 bases; unmatched junction bases: 6. The DNA for the CDR3 is TGCGCCAGCAGCACTGGGACAGCAGCTAACTATGGCTACACCTTC. It yields the protein CASSTGTAANYGYTF. Variable domain in full (rest from reference TRBV5-1 and TRBJ1-2): KAGVTQTPRYLIKTRGQQVTLSCSPISGHRSVSWYQQTPGQGLQFLFEYFSETQRNKGNFPGRFSGRQFSNSRSEMNVSTLELGDSALYLCASSTGTAANYGYTFGSGTRLTVV.

This chain uses TRBV15 with TRBJ1-5; 7 bases fit TRBD1. Germline V gene sequence: CDR1 LNHNV, CDR2 YYDKDF (reference sequence). The CDR3 covers 15 residues. With 5 bases clipped from V and 0 bases from J, the junction kept 4 bases outside the gene matches. Here the CDR3 DNA reads TGTGCCACCAGCGGACAGGTTTATAGCAATCAGCCCCAGCATTTT. Amino acid sequence: CATSGQVYSNQPQHF.

The rearrangement uses TRBV5-1 and TRBJ2-3, with a possible D match to TRBD2 (6 bases). Per germline, CDR1 SGHRS and CDR2 YFSETQ. The CDR3 spans 14 residues. Trimming stripped 2 bases from V and 6 bases from J, with 13 bases between. The CDR3 DNA is TGCGCCAGCAGCTTCTTGGGACTCCTGGATACGCAGTATTTT. It translates to CASSFLGLLDTQYF. The variable domain in full, with the rest retrieved from reference TRBV5-1 and TRBJ2-3, is KAGVTQTPRYLIKTRGQQVTLSCSPISGHRSVSWYQQTPGQGLQFLFEYFSETQRNKGNFPGRFSGRQFSNSRSEMNVSTLELGDSALYLCASSFLGLLDTQYFGPGTRLTVL.

As for this clone: The identical CDR3 is also encoded by other nucleotide sequences in the sample. CDR3 in amino acids: CASSPGGASGNTIYF. CDR3 in DNA: TGTGCCAGCAGCCCAGGGGGCGCTTCTGGAAACACCATATATTTT. V gene TRBV3-1 (or the pseudogene TRBV3-2) combines with J gene TRBJ1-3, with 8 nucleotides matching TRBD1. In germline, CDR1 is LGHDT, CDR2 YNNKEL (reference sequence). The CDR3 is made up of 15 amino acids. V dropped 4 bases and J dropped 1; count of bases not matched to a gene: 3.

The chain is built from TRBV27 and TRBJ2-7, with 7 bases that match TRBD2. Trimming cost V 6 bases and J 10 bases; bases outside gene matches: 12. CDR3 size: 13 residues. The germline gives CDR1 MNHEY, CDR2 SMNVEV (reference sequence). In DNA form, the CDR3 reads TGTGCCAGCAGAAGGGACTTAGCGGGTTTCCAGTACTTC. Protein sequence: CASRRDLAGFQYF.

The chain recombines TRBV28 with TRBJ1-1; D is unresolved. The V end lost 6 bases, the J end lost 1 base, and 18 bases lay between the germline ends. Germline CDR1 is MDHEN and CDR2 is SYDVKM. The CDR3 contains 16 residues. The CDR3 DNA sequence: TGTGCCAGCAGCCCCGCCGGGCGGGCTACGAACACTGAAGCTTTCTTT. Translation: CASSPAGRATNTEAFF.

The J gene is TRBJ1-6, the V gene TRBV19, with TRBD1 matching 7 bases. Per germline, CDR1 LNHDA and CDR2 SQIVND (reference sequence). V lost 6 bases and J lost 7; bases outside the gene matches: 9. The length of the CDR3 is 15 residues. The DNA for the CDR3 is TGTGCCAGTAGGCAGACAGGGTGGCCGAATTCACCCCTCCACTTT. Its translation: CASRQTGWPNSPLHF.

The chain employs TRBV28 and TRBJ2-2, with D uncertain. V dropped 3 bases and J dropped 0 bases, with 8 bases sitting between them. Germline V gives CDR1 MDHEN, CDR2 SYDVKM. The CDR3 has 15 amino acids. CDR3 sequence: CASSLLTANTGELFF. DNA for the CDR3: TGTGCCAGCAGTTTGCTAACCGCGAACACCGGGGAGCTGTTTTTT.

The chain combines TRBV4-1 with TRBJ1-3; 7 bases align to TRBD1. The CDR3 contains 17 residues. CDR1 is MGHRA, CDR2 YSYEKL, per germline. Losses at the gene ends were 0 bases for V and 3 bases for J; bases not matched to a gene: 8. This CDR3 reads CASSQEPTGAGGNTIYF. In DNA form, the CDR3 reads TGCGCCAGCAGCCAAGAACCTACAGGGGCTGGTGGAAACACCATATATTTT.

The chain combines TRBV18 with TRBJ1-2; 8 nucleotides match TRBD1. Germline lookup yields CDR1 KGHSH and CDR2 LQKENI. Trimming at V came to 3 bases and at J to 0 bases, leaving 3 bases not matched to a gene. The CDR3 contains 15 residues. Written as DNA, the CDR3 is TGTGCCAGCTCACCGGACAGGGTAGCTAACTATGGCTACACCTTC. This gives the protein CASSPDRVANYGYTF.

The sample holds one count of this clone. The rearrangement uses TRBV19 and TRBJ2-1; 15 bases agree with TRBD2. V dropped 4 bases and J dropped 15; count of bases not matched to a gene: 13. Germline values: CDR1 LNHDA, CDR2 SQIVND (reference sequence). The CDR3 is made up of 16 amino acids. DNA for the CDR3: TGTGCCAGTAGTACGGGGACTAGCGGGGGGAACGGGGCACGGTTCTTC. Protein sequence: CASSTGTSGGNGARFF.

The chain is built from TRBV28 and TRBJ2-3; 7 positions agree with TRBD1. Germline values: CDR1 MDHEN, CDR2 SYDVKM. This CDR3 comprises 14 residues. V trimming: 5 bases; J trimming: 2 bases; junction bases outside the gene matches: 4. The DNA of the CDR3 is TGTGCCAGCAGTAAAGGGGGCCCCACAGATACGCAGTATTTT. It yields the protein CASSKGGPTDTQYF.